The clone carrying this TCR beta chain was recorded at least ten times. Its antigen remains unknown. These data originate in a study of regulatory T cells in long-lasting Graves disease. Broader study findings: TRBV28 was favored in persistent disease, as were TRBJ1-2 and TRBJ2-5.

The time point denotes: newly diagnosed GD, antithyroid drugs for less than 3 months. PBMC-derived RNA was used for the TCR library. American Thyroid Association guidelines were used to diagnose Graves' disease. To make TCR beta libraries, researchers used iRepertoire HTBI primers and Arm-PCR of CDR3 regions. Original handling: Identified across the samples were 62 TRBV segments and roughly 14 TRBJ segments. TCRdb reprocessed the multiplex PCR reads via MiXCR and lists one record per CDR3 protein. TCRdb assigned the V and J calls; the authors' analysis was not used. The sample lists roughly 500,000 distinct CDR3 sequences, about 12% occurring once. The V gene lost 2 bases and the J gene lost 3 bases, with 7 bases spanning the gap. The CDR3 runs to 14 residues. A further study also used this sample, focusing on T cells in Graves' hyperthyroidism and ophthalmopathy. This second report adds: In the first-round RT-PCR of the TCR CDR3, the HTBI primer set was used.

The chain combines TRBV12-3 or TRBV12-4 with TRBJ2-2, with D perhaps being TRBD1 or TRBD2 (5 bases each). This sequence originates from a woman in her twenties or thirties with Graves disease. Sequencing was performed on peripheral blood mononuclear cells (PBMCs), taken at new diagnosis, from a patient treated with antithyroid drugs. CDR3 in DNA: TGTGCCAGCAGTTTACAGGGAGACACCGGGGAGCTGTTTTTT. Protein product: CASSLQGDTGELFF.